The rows below give T cell receptor beta chains drawn from one sample of a study of control samples from healthy donors and cancer patients. Measured with immunoSEQ multiplex PCR; TCRdb has only the in-frame clones, and not every one. The sample shows some 120,000 clones, around nine tenths of them seen only once. Sequencing was carried out using blood. The receptors here all came from a young man in good health. The CDR3 runs from the conserved cysteine through the conserved F or W. The D gene is left open where the match is weak. The size entry is marked missing in some rows and otherwise reads once, few, many or a size class.

>TRBV19|TRBD2|TRBJ2-7|once
CASSIKRGNYEQYF
TGTGCCAGTAGTATAAAGCGGGGGAATTACGAGCAGTACTTC
>TRBV6-5|TRBD1|TRBJ1-1|.
CAIQGVGTEAFF
TGTGCCATCCAGGGGGTGGGCACTGAAGCTTTCTTT
>TRBV9|.|TRBJ1-4|.
CASSTQPSNEKLFF
TGTGCCAGCAGCACCCAACCTTCTAATGAAAAACTGTTTTTT
>TRBV7-9|.|TRBJ2-7|.
CASSLAGPPWEQYF
TGTGCCAGCAGCTTAGCGGGGCCCCCCTGGGAGCAGTACTTC
>TRBV30|TRBD2|TRBJ2-1|.
CAWSVLSSGSDEQFF
TGTGCCTGGAGTGTACTGTCTAGCGGGAGTGATGAGCAGTTCTTC
>TRBV4-3|.|TRBJ1-5|.
CASSQEANNQPQHF
TGCGCCAGCAGCCAAGAGGCCAACAATCAGCCCCAGCATTTT
>TRBV3-1/TRBV3-2|.|TRBJ1-6|.
CASSQEWSPLHF
TGTGCCAGCAGCCAAGAATGGTCACCCCTCCACTTT
>TRBV12-5|.|TRBJ1-1|.
CASPRRWDTEAFF
TGTGCTAGTCCACGCCGTTGGGACACTGAAGCTTTCTTT
>TRBV7-9|.|TRBJ2-2|once
CASSPLAGADTGELFF
TGTGCCAGCAGCCCCCTAGCAGGGGCGGACACCGGGGAGCTGTTTTTT
>TRBV14|.|TRBJ2-5|once
CASKSVLGVTQYF
TGTGCCAGCAAGTCGGTGTTGGGGGTGACCCAGTACTTC
>TRBV19|.|TRBJ1-5|.
CASSMVGGRRQPQHF
TGTGCCAGTAGTATGGTGGGGGGGCGTCGGCAGCCCCAGCATTTT
>TRBV7-9|TRBD1|TRBJ2-1|.
CASSLGDRVYNEQFF
TGTGCCAGCAGCTTAGGGGACAGAGTCTACAATGAGCAGTTCTTC
>TRBV27|TRBD2|TRBJ2-2|.
CASSSKTLGLAGHTGELFF
TGTGCCAGCAGTTCTAAGACCCTGGGACTAGCGGGACACACCGGGGAGCTGTTTTTT